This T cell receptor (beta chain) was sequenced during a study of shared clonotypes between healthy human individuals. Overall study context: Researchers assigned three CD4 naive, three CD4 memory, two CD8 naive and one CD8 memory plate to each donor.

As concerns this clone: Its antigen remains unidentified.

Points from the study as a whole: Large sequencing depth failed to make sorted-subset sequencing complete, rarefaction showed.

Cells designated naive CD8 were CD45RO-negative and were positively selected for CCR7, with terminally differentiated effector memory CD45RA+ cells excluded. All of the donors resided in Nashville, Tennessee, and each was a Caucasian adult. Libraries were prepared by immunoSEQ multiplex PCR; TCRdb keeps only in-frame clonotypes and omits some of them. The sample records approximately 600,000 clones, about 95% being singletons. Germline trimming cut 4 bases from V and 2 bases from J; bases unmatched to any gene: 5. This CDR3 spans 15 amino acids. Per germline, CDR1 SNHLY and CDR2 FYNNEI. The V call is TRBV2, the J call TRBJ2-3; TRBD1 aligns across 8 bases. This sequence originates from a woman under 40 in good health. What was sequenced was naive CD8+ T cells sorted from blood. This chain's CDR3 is CASSGTGLPTDTQYF. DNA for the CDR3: TGTGCCAGCAGTGGGACAGGGCTCCCCACAGATACGCAGTATTTT.